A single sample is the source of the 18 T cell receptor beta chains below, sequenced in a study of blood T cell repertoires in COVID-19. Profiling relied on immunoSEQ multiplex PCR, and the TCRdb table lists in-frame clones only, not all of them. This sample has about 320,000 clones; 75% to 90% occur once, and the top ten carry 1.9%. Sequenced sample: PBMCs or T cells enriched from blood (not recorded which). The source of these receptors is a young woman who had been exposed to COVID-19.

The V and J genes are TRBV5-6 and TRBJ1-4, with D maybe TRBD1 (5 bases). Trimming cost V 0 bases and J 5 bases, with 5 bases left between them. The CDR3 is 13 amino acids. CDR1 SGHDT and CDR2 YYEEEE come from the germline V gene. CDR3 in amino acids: CASSLAGNEKLFF. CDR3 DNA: TGTGCCAGCAGCTTGGCAGGGAATGAAAAACTGTTTTTT.

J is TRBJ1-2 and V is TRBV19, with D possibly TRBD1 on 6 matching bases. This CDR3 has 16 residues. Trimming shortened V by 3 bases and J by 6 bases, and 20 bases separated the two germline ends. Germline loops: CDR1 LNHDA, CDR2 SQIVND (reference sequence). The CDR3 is CASSMGPGDKRHGYTF. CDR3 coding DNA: TGTGCCAGTAGTATGGGTCCCGGGGACAAACGGCATGGCTACACCTTC. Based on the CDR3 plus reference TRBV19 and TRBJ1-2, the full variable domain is DGGITQSPKYLFRKEGQNVTLSCEQNLNHDAMYWYRQDPGQGLRLIYYSQIVNDFQKGDIAEGYSVSREKKESFPLTVTSAQKNPTAFYLCASSMGPGDKRHGYTFGSGTRLTVV.

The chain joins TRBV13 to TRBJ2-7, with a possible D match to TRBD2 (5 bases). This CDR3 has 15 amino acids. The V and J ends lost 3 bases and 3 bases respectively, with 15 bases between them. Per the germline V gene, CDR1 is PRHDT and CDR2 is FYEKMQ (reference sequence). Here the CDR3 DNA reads TGTGCCAGCAGCTTTGGAGACGCGAGGGACTACGAGCAGTACTTC. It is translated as CASSFGDARDYEQYF.

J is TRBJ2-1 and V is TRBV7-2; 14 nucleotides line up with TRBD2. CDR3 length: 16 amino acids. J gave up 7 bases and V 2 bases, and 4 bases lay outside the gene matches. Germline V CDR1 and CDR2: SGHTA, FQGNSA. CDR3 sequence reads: CASSLWTSGGMNEQFF. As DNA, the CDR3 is TGTGCCAGCAGCTTATGGACTAGCGGGGGGATGAATGAGCAGTTCTTC. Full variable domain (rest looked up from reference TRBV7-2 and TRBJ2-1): GAGVSQSPSNKVTEKGKDVELRCDPISGHTALYWYRQSLGQGLEFLIYFQGNSAPDKSGLPSDRFSAERTGGSVSTLTIQRTQQEDSAVYLCASSLWTSGGMNEQFFGPGTRLTVL.

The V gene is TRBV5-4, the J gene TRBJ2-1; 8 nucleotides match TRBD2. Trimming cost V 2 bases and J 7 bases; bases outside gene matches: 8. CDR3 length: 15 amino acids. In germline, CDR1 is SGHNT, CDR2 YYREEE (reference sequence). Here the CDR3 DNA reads TGTGCCAGCAGCTTCGGGGACGGGAGGGTGAATGAGCAGTTCTTC. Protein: CASSFGDGRVNEQFF.

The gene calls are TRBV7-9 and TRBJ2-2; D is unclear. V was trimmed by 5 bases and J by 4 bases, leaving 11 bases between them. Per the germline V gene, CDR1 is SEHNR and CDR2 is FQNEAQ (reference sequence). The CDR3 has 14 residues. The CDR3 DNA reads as TGTGCCAGCAGCCAGCCGATAGCCACCGGGGAGCTGTTTTTT. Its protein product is CASSQPIATGELFF.

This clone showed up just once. The CDR3 loop reads CASSQDESSYNEQFF. The CDR3, as DNA: TGTGCCAGCAGCCAAGACGAGAGCTCCTACAATGAGCAGTTCTTC. This chain connects TRBV3-1 (or the pseudogene TRBV3-2) to TRBJ2-1; unclear D gene. Germline CDR1 reads LGHDT; CDR2 reads YNNKEL (reference sequence). There are 15 residues in the CDR3. Trimming shortened V by 0 bases and J by 0 bases, and 6 bases separated the two germline ends.

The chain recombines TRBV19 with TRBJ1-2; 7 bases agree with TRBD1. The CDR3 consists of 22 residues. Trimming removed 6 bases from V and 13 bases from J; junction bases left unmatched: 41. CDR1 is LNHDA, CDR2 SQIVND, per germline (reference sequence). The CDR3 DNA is TGTGCCAGTAGCGCCCGGGGTGCGGACAGGATTGAAATACGGCAGGTAATTCCCGCAGGCACCTTC. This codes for CASSARGADRIEIRQVIPAGTF.

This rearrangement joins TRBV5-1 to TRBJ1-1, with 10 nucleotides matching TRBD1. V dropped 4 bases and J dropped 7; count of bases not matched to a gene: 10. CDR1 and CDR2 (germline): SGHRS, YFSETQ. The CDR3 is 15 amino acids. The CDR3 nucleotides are TGCGCCAGCAGCGCCTGGACAGGGGGACCAGATGAAGCTTTCTTT. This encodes CASSAWTGGPDEAFF.

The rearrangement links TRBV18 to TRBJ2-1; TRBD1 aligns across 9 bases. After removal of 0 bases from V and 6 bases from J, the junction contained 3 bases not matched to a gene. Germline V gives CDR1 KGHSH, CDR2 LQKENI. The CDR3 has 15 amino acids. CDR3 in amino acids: CASSPPGTGINEQFF. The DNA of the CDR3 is TGTGCCAGCTCACCACCCGGGACAGGGATCAATGAGCAGTTCTTC.

The CDR3 nucleotides read TGTGCCACCAGTGAAGGAGAGCGGGGGACAGATACGCAGTATTTT. This codes for CATSEGERGTDTQYF. This rearrangement joins TRBV24-1 to TRBJ2-3; 8 bases line up with TRBD2. This CDR3 contains 15 residues. Germline CDR1 reads KGHDR; CDR2 reads SFDVKD. J was trimmed by 3 bases and V by 4 bases; bases with no gene match: 5.

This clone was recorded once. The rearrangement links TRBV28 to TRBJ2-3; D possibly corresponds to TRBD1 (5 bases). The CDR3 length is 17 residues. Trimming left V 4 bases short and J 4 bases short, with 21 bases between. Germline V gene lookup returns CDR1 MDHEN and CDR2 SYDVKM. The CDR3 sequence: CASSYPPTGKAPDTQYF. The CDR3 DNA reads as TGTGCCAGCAGTTACCCCCCCACAGGAAAGGCACCAGATACGCAGTATTTT.

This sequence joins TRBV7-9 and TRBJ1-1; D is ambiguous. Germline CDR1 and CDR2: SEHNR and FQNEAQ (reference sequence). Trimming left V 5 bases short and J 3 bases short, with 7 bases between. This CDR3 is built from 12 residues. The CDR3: CASSRGDTEAFF. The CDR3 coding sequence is TGTGCCAGCAGCCGAGGAGACACTGAAGCTTTCTTT.

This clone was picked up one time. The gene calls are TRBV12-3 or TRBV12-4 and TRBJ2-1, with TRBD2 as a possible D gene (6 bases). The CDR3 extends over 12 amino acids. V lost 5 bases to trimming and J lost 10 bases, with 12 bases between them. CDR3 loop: CASSQNAGEQFF. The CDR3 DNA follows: TGTGCCAGCAGTCAAAATGCGGGGGAGCAGTTCTTC.

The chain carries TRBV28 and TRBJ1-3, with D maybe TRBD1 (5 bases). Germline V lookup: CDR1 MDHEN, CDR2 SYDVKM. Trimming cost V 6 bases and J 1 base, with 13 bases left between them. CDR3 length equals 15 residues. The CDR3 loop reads CASSLGGGSGNTIYF. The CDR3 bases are TGTGCCAGCAGCCTGGGCGGGGGTTCTGGAAACACCATATATTTT.

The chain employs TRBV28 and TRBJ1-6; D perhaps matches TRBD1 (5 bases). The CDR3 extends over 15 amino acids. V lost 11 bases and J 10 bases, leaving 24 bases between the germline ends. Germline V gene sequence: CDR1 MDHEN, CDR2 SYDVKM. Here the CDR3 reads CAHTRQGGRNSPLHF. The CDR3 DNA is TGTGCCCACACGAGGCAGGGAGGTCGGAACTCACCCCTCCACTTT. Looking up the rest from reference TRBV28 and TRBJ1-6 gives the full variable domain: DVKVTQSSRYLVKRTGEKVFLECVQDMDHENMFWYRQDPGLGLRLIYFSYDVKMKEKGDIPEGYSVSREKKERFSLILESASTNQTSMYLCAHTRQGGRNSPLHFGNGTRLTVT.

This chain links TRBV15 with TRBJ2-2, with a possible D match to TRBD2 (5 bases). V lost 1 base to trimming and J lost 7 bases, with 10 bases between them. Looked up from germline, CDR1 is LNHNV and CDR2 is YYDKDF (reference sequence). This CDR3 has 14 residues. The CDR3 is CATSRANGGGELFF. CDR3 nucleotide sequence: TGTGCCACCAGCAGAGCTAATGGAGGCGGGGAGCTGTTTTTT.

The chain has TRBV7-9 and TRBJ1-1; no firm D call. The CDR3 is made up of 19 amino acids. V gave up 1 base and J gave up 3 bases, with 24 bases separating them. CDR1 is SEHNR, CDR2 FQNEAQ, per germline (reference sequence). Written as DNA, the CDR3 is TGTGCCAGCAGCTTAGATCCCTCGGAGGTAAGGTTGGGTCACACTGAAGCTTTCTTT. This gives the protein CASSLDPSEVRLGHTEAFF. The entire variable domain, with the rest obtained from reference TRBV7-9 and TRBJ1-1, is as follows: DTGVSQNPRHKITKRGQNVTFRCDPISEHNRLYWYRQTLGQGPEFLTYFQNEAQLEKSRLLSDRFSAERPKGSFSTLEIQRTEQGDSAMYLCASSLDPSEVRLGHTEAFFGQGTRLTVV.